This T cell receptor (beta chain) was obtained from a study of beta chain features in type 1 diabetes. Study context: Patients and healthy donors were similar in age, gender and cell yields.

V shed 6 bases and J shed 4 bases, with 12 bases lying between them. Germline V gene data show CDR1 as KGHSH and CDR2 as LQKENI. This CDR3 comprises 13 residues. About this clone itself: Its antigen is unidentified.

The authors took one heparinised blood draw, averaging approximately 110 mL, from each donor. Study-level points and caveats: Cells carrying high TCR expression could end up over-represented when cDNA is sequenced. TCRB CDR3s from Type 1 diabetes patients were moderately but significantly shorter in all four CD4+ subsets.

The authors reverse transcribed all of the isolated RNA, so sequencing captured expressed TCRB transcripts. Measured with immunoSEQ multiplex PCR; TCRdb has only the in-frame clones, and not every one. In the table there are about 23,000 clones, more than 45% of which are singletons. This chain uses TRBV18 with TRBJ1-2, with TRBD1 as a possible D gene (6 bases). The sequencing input was stem cell memory CD4+ T cells from blood. The origin of this receptor is a man in his late teens or twenties with type 1 diabetes. The CDR3 is CASSLGHIYGYTF. The CDR3 coding sequence is TGTGCCAGCTCGCTGGGACATATCTATGGCTACACCTTC.